A single count supports the clone carrying this T cell receptor (beta chain). The data stem from a study of technical replicates of blood from several donors. Sequencing was performed with immunoSEQ multiplex PCR; in TCRdb, only in-frame clones are kept and a portion is missing. Here the sample spans more than 90,000 clones, roughly 95% being singletons. The junction had 11 bases not matched to a gene; V was cut back by 4 bases and J by 4 bases. The CDR3 covers 16 residues. CDR1 and CDR2 (germline): SGHRS, YFSETQ. This clonotype was sampled from a human donor in good health. The specimen was T cells isolated from PBMCs. The V gene is TRBV5-1, the J gene TRBJ1-3; 7 positions agree with TRBD1. The DNA of the CDR3 is TGCGCCAGCAGCATAAGCTATACGACAGGGGGAAACACCATATATTTT. This translates into CASSISYTTGGNTIYF.